Listed here are 11 T cell receptor beta chains from one sample, sequenced in a study of cytomegalovirus exposure and HLA in healthy donors. 13 Jbeta primers and 60 Vbeta primers were used for the PCR. Clones were read by immunoSEQ multiplex PCR, and TCRdb kept only the in-frame ones, dropping some. The repertoire holds 95,000 to 150,000 clones, with around four fifths as singletons. What was sequenced was PBMCs. These TCRs come from a man aged 60 to 75 in good health and CMV-seropositive.

The chain is built from TRBV18 and TRBJ2-3; D perhaps matches TRBD1 (5 bases). The CDR3 runs 15 residues. Germline V gene lookup returns CDR1 KGHSH and CDR2 LQKENI. Deletions cut 3 bases from V and 2 bases from J, with 12 bases between. In DNA, the CDR3 is TGTGCCAGCTCACCCAAACAGGTCTACACAGATACGCAGTATTTT. It codes for CASSPKQVYTDTQYF.

The chain employs TRBV21-1 and TRBJ2-5; the table names TRBD2, a call not compared with the DNA. The J call may not be correct, given that the DNA end is closer to TRBJ2-7. TRBV21-1 is assigned pseudogene status. The CDR3 runs 21 residues. The CDR3 protein is CASSPRRIGTSGRARSYEQYF. The CDR3 nucleotides are TGTGCCAGCAGCCCGCGAAGGATAGGGACTAGCGGGAGGGCCCGCTCCTACGAGCAGTACTTC.

The J gene is TRBJ2-7, the V gene TRBV6-1, with 10 bases aligning to TRBD1. CDR1 is MNHNS and CDR2 is SASEGT in the germline V gene. There are 13 residues in the CDR3. Trimming cost V 11 bases and J 6 bases; bases outside gene matches: 10. This chain's CDR3 is CASYPGQGSEQYF. For the CDR3, the DNA is TGTGCCTCCTACCCGGGACAGGGGTCCGAGCAGTACTTC.

The rearrangement links TRBV28 to TRBJ1-1; a weak D match, TRBD1 (5 bases). Germline V gene sequence: CDR1 MDHEN, CDR2 SYDVKM. V was pared by 5 bases and J by 2 bases, with 9 bases between. The CDR3 is 13 residues long. Here the CDR3 DNA reads TGTGCCAGCAGTGCTGACAGTAACACTGAAGCTTTCTTT. It codes for CASSADSNTEAFF.

This chain joins TRBV5-4 and TRBJ2-5; TRBD1 matches at 9 bases. The V gene end was trimmed by 0 bases and the J gene end by 5 bases; junction bases not matched to a gene: 8. The CDR3 is 16 residues long. CDR1 SGHNT and CDR2 YYREEE come from the germline V gene (reference sequence). The chain's CDR3 is CASSLGPGQGEETQYF. CDR3 DNA sequence: TGTGCCAGCAGCTTGGGCCCGGGACAGGGTGAGGAGACCCAGTACTTC.

The CDR3: CASSSGLIDSGANVLTF. DNA for the CDR3: TGTGCCAGCAGCTCAGGGTTGATAGACTCTGGGGCCAACGTCCTGACTTTC. The rearrangement uses TRBV6-4 and TRBJ2-6; TRBD1 is a possible D gene (5 bases). CDR3 length: 17 amino acids. CDR1 is MRHNA and CDR2 is SNTAGT in the germline V gene. The V gene lost 6 bases and the J gene lost 0 bases, with 15 bases spanning the gap.

The chain is built from TRBV2 and TRBJ1-1; D remains unclear. V lost 7 bases and J 0 bases, leaving 12 bases between the germline ends. Germline CDR1 SNHLY, CDR2 FYNNEI. The CDR3 covers 14 residues. The CDR3 is CASTRAGVNTEAFF. For the CDR3, the DNA is TGTGCCAGCACTAGAGCCGGGGTGAACACTGAAGCTTTCTTT.

Only a few counts were recorded for this clone. This chain joins TRBV12-1 and TRBJ2-1; TRBD2, the D gene given by the table, was not confirmed from the DNA. TRBV12-1 is given as a pseudogene. The CDR3 length is 15 residues. CDR3 nucleotide sequence: TGTGCCAGCAGCCAGGAGGGCCCCGCCTACAATGAGCAGTTCTTC. Translating it yields CASSQEGPAYNEQFF.

The sample holds a few counts of this clone. The CDR3 sequence: CASSLERGEKLFF. The CDR3 nucleotides are TGTGCCAGCAGCCTGGAAAGGGGCGAAAAACTGTTTTTT. This rearrangement joins TRBV7-3 to TRBJ1-4; perhaps TRBD1 as D (5 bases). The CDR3 length is 13 residues. V was cut by 5 bases and J by 8 bases, with 12 bases left in between. Germline V CDR1 and CDR2: SGHTA, FQGTGA.

The CDR3 loop reads CASSDEGNGYTF. The CDR3, as DNA: TGTGCCAGCAGTGACGAGGGAAACGGCTACACCTTC. The rearrangement links TRBV2 to TRBJ1-2; no firm D call. CDR3 size: 12 residues. Germline values: CDR1 SNHLY, CDR2 FYNNEI. V was cut by 3 bases and J by 8 bases, with 10 bases left in between.

The chain is built from TRBV7-2 and TRBJ2-7; 7 bases align to TRBD1. Unmatched junction bases numbered 10, after V lost 5 bases and J lost 0 bases. CDR1 is SGHTA, CDR2 FQGNSA, per germline. The CDR3 is 16 residues long. The CDR3 DNA reads TGTGCCAGCAGCCTGGGCGGTGGGACAGTCTCCTACGAGCAGTACTTC. It is translated as CASSLGGGTVSYEQYF. Together with reference TRBV7-2 and TRBJ2-7, the CDR3 gives the full variable domain: GAGVSQSPSNKVTEKGKDVELRCDPISGHTALYWYRQSLGQGLEFLIYFQGNSAPDKSGLPSDRFSAERTGGSVSTLTIQRTQQEDSAVYLCASSLGGGTVSYEQYFGPGTRLTVT.